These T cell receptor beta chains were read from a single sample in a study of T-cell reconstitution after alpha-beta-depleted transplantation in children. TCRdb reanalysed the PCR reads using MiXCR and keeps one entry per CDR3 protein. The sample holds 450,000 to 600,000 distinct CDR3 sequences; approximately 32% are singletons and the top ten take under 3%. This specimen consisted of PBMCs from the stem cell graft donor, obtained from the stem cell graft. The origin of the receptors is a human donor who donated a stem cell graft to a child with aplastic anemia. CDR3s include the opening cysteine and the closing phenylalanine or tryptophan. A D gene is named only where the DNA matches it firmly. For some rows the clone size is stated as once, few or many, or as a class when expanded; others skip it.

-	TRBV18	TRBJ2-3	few	CASSPRWATDTQYF	TGTGCCAGCTCACCACGATGGGCGACAGATACGCAGTATTTT
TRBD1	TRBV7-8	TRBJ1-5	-	CASSGRDRAGNQPQHF	TGTGCCAGCAGCGGGAGGGACAGGGCTGGCAATCAGCCCCAGCATTTT
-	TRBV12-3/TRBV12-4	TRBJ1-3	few	CASSLIPPAESSGNTIYF	TGTGCCAGCAGTTTAATTCCCCCGGCCGAGAGCTCTGGAAACACCATATATTTT
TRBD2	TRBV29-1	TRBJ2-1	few	CSVMAGGPNEQFF	TGCAGCGTTATGGCGGGAGGGCCGAATGAGCAGTTCTTC
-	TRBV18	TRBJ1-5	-	CASSPPQGREGPQHF	TGTGCCAGCTCACCACCCCAGGGCAGGGAAGGGCCCCAGCATTTT
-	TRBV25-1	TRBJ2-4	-	CASRPTGALRNIQYF	TGTGCCAGCAGACCTACCGGGGCCCTGAGGAACATTCAGTACTTC
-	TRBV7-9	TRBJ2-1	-	CASSASSGAYNEQFF	TGTGCCAGCAGCGCTAGTAGCGGTGCCTACAATGAGCAGTTCTTC
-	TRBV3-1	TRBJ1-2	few	CASSQNRNNYGYTF	TGTGCCAGCAGCCAAAATAGGAATAACTATGGCTACACCTTC
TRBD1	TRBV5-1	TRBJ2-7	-	CASSLAPGGGSYEQYF	TGCGCCAGCAGCTTGGCCCCAGGGGGCGGTTCCTACGAGCAGTACTTC
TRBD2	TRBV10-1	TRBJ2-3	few	CASSPGTSGRAAVQDTQYF	TGCGCCAGCAGTCCCGGGACTAGCGGGAGGGCAGCTGTGCAAGATACGCAGTATTTT
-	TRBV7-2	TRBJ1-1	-	CASSLFWGNTEAFF	TGTGCCAGCAGCTTGTTTTGGGGAAACACTGAAGCTTTCTTT
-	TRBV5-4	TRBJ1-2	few	CASSYFKRTPVDYGYTF	TGTGCCAGCAGCTACTTTAAACGAACCCCGGTTGACTATGGCTACACCTTC
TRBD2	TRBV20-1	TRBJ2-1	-	CSAGSGLAPYNEQFF	TGCAGTGCGGGATCGGGACTAGCTCCCTACAATGAGCAGTTCTTC
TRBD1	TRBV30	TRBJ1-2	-	CASSRPGGPANYGYTF	TGTGCATCCTCCCGGCCAGGGGGGCCTGCTAACTATGGCTACACCTTC
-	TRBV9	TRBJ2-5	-	CASSATRGWETQYF	TGTGCCAGCAGCGCAACCAGGGGATGGGAGACCCAGTACTTC
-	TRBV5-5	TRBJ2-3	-	CASSLAASQSTDTQYF	TGTGCCAGCAGCTTGGCCGCGTCCCAGAGCACAGATACGCAGTATTTT